The rows below give T cell receptor beta chains drawn from one sample of a study of T cell responses to AZD1222 COVID-19 vaccine. TCRdb keeps only in-frame clones here, not all; method: immunoSEQ multiplex PCR. The repertoire has about 190,000 clones, over 80% of them found once; the top ten carry 2.5% to 3%. Sequencing was performed on peripheral blood, taken on day 0 of MenACWY control vaccination. Source of these receptors: an adult in good health. Each CDR3 is given with its conserved first and last residue. The order of the fields is D gene, clone size, J gene, V gene, CDR3 protein, CDR3 DNA. The D gene is left open where the match is weak. Only part of the rows carry a size: once, few, many, or a class if the clone is expanded.

- | - | TRBJ2-7 | TRBV7-9 | CASSSPGSRLFSYEQYF | TGTGCCAGCAGCTCACCGGGTAGCCGGCTCTTCTCCTACGAGCAGTACTTC
- | - | TRBJ2-2 | TRBV20-1 | CSAKTTGELFF | TGCAGTGCTAAGACGACCGGGGAGCTGTTTTTT
- | - | TRBJ2-1 | TRBV6-4 | CASSDSLYDEQFF | TGTGCCAGCAGTGACTCGTTGTACGATGAGCAGTTCTTC
TRBD1 | once | TRBJ1-1 | TRBV28 | CASKTGGNTEAFF | TGTGCCAGCAAAACAGGGGGCAACACTGAAGCTTTCTTT
TRBD1 | once | TRBJ2-4 | TRBV27 | CASSLTGIAKNIQYF | TGTGCCAGCAGTTTGACAGGGATAGCCAAAAACATTCAGTACTTC
- | - | TRBJ1-6 | TRBV28 | CASSLEAGDRESPLHF | TGTGCCAGCAGTTTAGAGGCAGGAGATCGGGAATCACCCCTCCACTTT
- | - | TRBJ2-7 | TRBV5-6 | CASSPGGRLIPYEQYF | TGTGCCAGCAGCCCGGGCGGCAGACTCATACCCTACGAGCAGTACTTC
- | - | TRBJ2-5 | TRBV5-6 | CASSFDTLETQYF | TGTGCCAGCAGCTTTGACACATTGGAGACCCAGTACTTC
- | - | TRBJ2-3 | TRBV7-2 | CASSSRGLGTSTDTQYF | TGTGCCAGCAGCTCCCGAGGACTGGGGACTAGCACAGATACGCAGTATTTT
TRBD1 | - | TRBJ1-2 | TRBV30 | CAWSPGQDYGYTF | TGTGCCTGGAGTCCTGGACAGGACTATGGCTACACCTTC
- | once | TRBJ1-2 | TRBV7-2 | CASSPGGWGYGYTF | TGTGCCAGCAGCCCGGGGGGATGGGGCTATGGCTACACCTTC
- | - | TRBJ2-7 | TRBV9 | CASSVGTTYEQYF | TGTGCCAGCAGCGTAGGGACAACCTACGAGCAGTACTTC
- | - | TRBJ1-1 | TRBV19 | CASSIGGPEAFF | TGTGCCAGTAGTATTGGGGGGCCTGAAGCTTTCTTT
- | - | TRBJ2-2 | TRBV28 | CASSLFATGELFF | TGTGCCAGCAGTTTATTCGCCACCGGGGAGCTGTTTTTT
- | - | TRBJ2-7 | TRBV7-8 | CASSELGEQYF | TGTGCCAGCAGCGAGTTAGGGGAGCAGTACTTC
TRBD2 | - | TRBJ2-1 | TRBV7-9 | CASSLVLAGTNEQFF | TGTGCCAGCAGCTTAGTCCTAGCGGGGACTAATGAGCAGTTCTTC
- | - | TRBJ2-4 | TRBV11-2 | CASSLGRVAKNIQYF | TGTGCCAGCAGCTTAGGCAGGGTAGCCAAAAACATTCAGTACTTC
- | - | TRBJ1-3 | TRBV6-2/TRBV6-3 | CASSQPGNTIYF | TGTGCCAGCAGCCAACCTGGAAACACCATATATTTT
- | - | TRBJ2-7 | TRBV7-5 | CARSPTGTGGFFYEQYF | TGTGCCAGAAGCCCCACCGGGACAGGGGGTTTTTTTTACGAGCAGTACTTC
TRBD1 | - | TRBJ1-2 | TRBV2 | CASSDGGDRDYGYTF | TGTGCCAGCAGTGATGGCGGGGACAGGGACTATGGCTACACCTTC
- | - | TRBJ1-2 | TRBV12-3/TRBV12-4 | CASSQGFYGYTF | TGTGCCAGCAGCCAGGGATTCTATGGCTACACCTTC
- | once | TRBJ2-5 | TRBV3-1/TRBV3-2 | CASSQVGNQETQYF | TGTGCCAGCAGCCAAGTTGGAAACCAAGAGACCCAGTACTTC
- | - | TRBJ2-3 | TRBV5-4 | CASSLAGAIDTQYF | TGTGCCAGCAGCTTGGCCGGGGCTATCGATACGCAGTATTTT
- | - | TRBJ1-2 | TRBV7-8 | CASSPHLGEANYGYTF | TGTGCCAGCAGCCCCCACCTAGGGGAAGCTAACTATGGCTACACCTTC
- | - | TRBJ1-2 | TRBV5-1 | CASSFSSNYGYTF | TGCGCCAGCAGCTTTTCGTCGAATTATGGCTACACCTTC
TRBD2 | - | TRBJ2-1 | TRBV9 | CASRGTSGSYNEQFF | TGTGCCAGCAGAGGGACTAGCGGGAGCTACAATGAGCAGTTCTTC
- | few | TRBJ1-4 | TRBV28 | CASSPDRRMVEKLFF | TGTGCCAGCAGTCCCGACAGGCGAATGGTCGAAAAACTGTTTTTT
- | once | TRBJ2-7 | TRBV7-8 | CASSLFADFGQYF | TGTGCCAGCAGCTTGTTTGCGGACTTTGGGCAGTACTTC
TRBD1 | - | TRBJ2-3 | TRBV3-1/TRBV3-2 | CASSLQGALTDTQYF | TGTGCCAGCAGCCTACAGGGGGCCCTCACAGATACGCAGTATTTT
- | - | TRBJ1-6 | TRBV7-2 | CASSWDRLFSPLHF | TGTGCCAGCAGCTGGGACCGTCTCTTTTCACCCCTCCACTTT
- | - | TRBJ1-5 | TRBV7-9 | CASSFREYQPQHF | TGTGCCAGCAGCTTCCGAGAGTACCAGCCCCAGCATTTT
TRBD2 | few | TRBJ2-7 | TRBV27 | CASGLQGGLAGDEQYF | TGTGCCAGCGGATTGCAGGGGGGTCTAGCGGGAGACGAGCAGTACTTC
- | - | TRBJ1-1 | TRBV9 | CASSPRVGRNTEAFF | TGTGCCAGCAGCCCGAGGGTGGGGCGCAACACTGAAGCTTTCTTT
TRBD1 | - | TRBJ2-1 | TRBV18 | CASSPGTVLHNEQFF | TGTGCCAGCTCACCCGGGACAGTTCTCCACAATGAGCAGTTCTTC
- | - | TRBJ1-5 | TRBV6-2/TRBV6-3 | CASSQDSPQPQHF | TGTGCCAGCAGTCAAGACAGTCCTCAGCCCCAGCATTTT
- | - | TRBJ1-3 | TRBV3-1/TRBV3-2 | CASSQEGFSGNTIYF | TGTGCCAGCAGCCAAGAAGGGTTCTCTGGAAACACCATATATTTT
- | - | TRBJ2-7 | TRBV5-4 | CASSQQGVYEQYF | TGTGCCAGCAGCCAACAGGGCGTGTACGAGCAGTACTTC
TRBD1 | - | TRBJ2-3 | TRBV28 | CASSPTGGKVDTQYF | TGTGCCAGCAGCCCGACAGGGGGTAAAGTTGATACGCAGTATTTT
- | few | TRBJ1-1 | TRBV19 | CASKGQSATEAFF | TGTGCCAGTAAGGGACAATCGGCCACTGAAGCTTTCTTT
- | - | TRBJ2-3 | TRBV3-1/TRBV3-2 | CASSQEAGATKDTQYF | TGTGCCAGCAGCCAAGAGGCGGGGGCGACTAAAGATACGCAGTATTTT
- | - | TRBJ1-1 | TRBV5-1 | CASSLTGTADLEAFF | TGCGCCAGCAGCTTAACCGGGACGGCGGACCTGGAGGCTTTCTTT
TRBD1 | - | TRBJ2-5 | TRBV5-1 | CASRSGQGAFGETQYF | TGCGCCAGCAGATCCGGACAGGGGGCGTTTGGAGAGACCCAGTACTTC
- | - | TRBJ2-1 | TRBV5-4 | CASSLETSGYTYNEQFF | TGTGCCAGCAGCTTGGAGACGAGCGGCTATACCTACAATGAGCAGTTCTTC
TRBD1 | - | TRBJ1-2 | TRBV6-5 | CASSYLQGARNYGYTF | TGTGCCAGCAGTTACTTGCAGGGGGCGAGGAACTATGGCTACACCTTC
- | once | TRBJ2-1 | TRBV12-3/TRBV12-4 | CASSFSGNEQFF | TGTGCCAGCAGTTTTTCGGGGAATGAGCAGTTCTTC
- | - | TRBJ1-5 | TRBV5-1 | CASSLEGRTNQPQHF | TGCGCCAGCAGCTTGGAGGGCAGGACAAATCAGCCCCAGCATTTT
TRBD2 | - | TRBJ2-1 | TRBV19 | CASAGLANNEQFF | TGTGCCAGCGCGGGACTAGCTAACAATGAGCAGTTCTTC
- | once | TRBJ1-1 | TRBV18 | CASSPTLGPNTEAFF | TGTGCCAGCTCACCGACCCTGGGCCCGAACACTGAAGCTTTCTTT
TRBD1 | - | TRBJ1-4 | TRBV7-9 | CASSYNPGQGNEKLFF | TGTGCCAGCAGCTATAATCCGGGACAGGGCAATGAAAAACTGTTTTTT
- | - | TRBJ1-3 | TRBV29-1 | CSTSGLGNTIYF | TGCAGCACCTCAGGGCTAGGAAACACCATATATTTT
- | - | TRBJ2-7 | TRBV28 | CASSLTGFYEQYF | TGTGCCAGCAGTTTAACCGGATTCTACGAGCAGTACTTC
- | - | TRBJ2-7 | TRBV7-2 | CASSGDAGTFLTYEQYF | TGTGCCAGCAGCGGAGATGCCGGGACTTTCCTAACCTACGAGCAGTACTTC
- | once | TRBJ2-7 | TRBV14 | CASRDSTSSYEQYF | TGTGCCAGCAGGGACAGCACAAGCTCCTACGAGCAGTACTTC
- | few | TRBJ1-2 | TRBV28 | CASTLLGGRGYTF | TGTGCCAGCACCCTCTTGGGAGGTCGCGGCTACACCTTC
- | - | TRBJ1-3 | TRBV6-5 | CASRSTGSGNTIYF | TGTGCCAGCAGATCGACAGGCTCTGGAAACACCATATATTTT
- | - | TRBJ2-2 | TRBV15 | CATSRAQGNTGELFF | TGTGCCACCAGCAGAGCCCAGGGAAACACCGGGGAGCTGTTTTTT
- | - | TRBJ2-7 | TRBV7-7 | CASSRLGGEQYF | TGTGCCAGCAGCCGATTGGGTGGCGAGCAGTACTTC